The 29 T cell receptor beta chains listed next were all sequenced from one sample in a study of cytotoxic CD8 clonotypes in ibrutinib-treated CLL (dated by TCRdb to about 2021). The library was obtained by the immunoSEQ multiplex PCR assay. TCRdb retrieved this table from immuneACCESS and kept in-frame rearrangements only. Not all clones are present; in checked studies, unresolved V genes account for under half, and no reason is known for the remainder. This sample is represented by some 120,000 clones; roughly 57% of them were singletons. Jointly, the top ten make up approximately 35% of the sample. Interpreted using the paper, the time point label stands for: approximately 2 years on ibrutinib. This material consisted of PBMCs, taken after 24 months of ibrutinib treatment. The receptors come from a human donor with chronic lymphocytic leukemia.

This sequence joins TRBV9 and TRBJ2-5; 7 bases match TRBD2. Matching the DNA end better, TRBJ2-7 makes the J call doubtful. CDR3 length: 14 residues. Per the germline V gene, CDR1 is SGDLS and CDR2 is YYNGEE. The CDR3 here is CASSAGGSSYEQYF. The CDR3 DNA sequence: TGTGCCAGCAGCGCGGGGGGAAGCTCCTACGAGCAGTACTTC.

This chain connects TRBV29-1 to TRBJ2-7, with 7 bases aligning to TRBD2. The junction had 11 bases not matched to a gene; V was cut back by 0 bases and J by 12 bases. The CDR3 runs 13 residues. The germline gives CDR1 SQVTM, CDR2 ANQGSEA. In DNA, the CDR3 is TGCAGCGTTGAAGATTTAACGGGGACTAAAGCGTACTTC. It is translated as CSVEDLTGTKAYF.

The V gene is TRBV18, the J gene TRBJ1-2, with a weak D call TRBD1 (6 bases). Germline V gene sequence: CDR1 KGHSH, CDR2 LQKENI. Trimming removed 6 bases from V and 6 bases from J, with 17 bases in between. There are 14 residues in the CDR3. As DNA, the CDR3 is TGTGCCAGCTCGCCGACAGGTCGGACGGATGGCTACACCTTC. This codes for CASSPTGRTDGYTF.

This sequence joins TRBV15 and TRBJ1-5, with 9 bases that match TRBD1. Germline assignment: CDR1 LNHNV and CDR2 YYDKDF (reference sequence). This CDR3 contains 14 residues. Trimming removed 5 bases from V and 6 bases from J; junction bases left unmatched: 5. CDR3 coding DNA: TGTGCCACCAGCCGAACAGGGGGCGGTCAGCCCCAGCATTTT. It yields the protein CATSRTGGGQPQHF.

This clone was counted a single time. The chain uses TRBV5-6 and TRBJ1-3; D is undetermined. The CDR3 is 14 residues long. V was trimmed by 5 bases and J by 4 bases, leaving 13 bases between them. The germline CDR1 and CDR2 sequences are SGHDT and YYEEEE. The CDR3, as DNA: TGTGCCAGCAGGGTAGGGAGATCCGGAAACACCATATATTTT. Translating gives CASRVGRSGNTIYF. Looking up the rest from reference TRBV5-6 and TRBJ1-3 gives the full variable domain: DAGVTQSPTHLIKTRGQQVTLRCSPKSGHDTVSWYQQALGQGPQFIFQYYEEEERQRGNFPDRFSGHQFPNYSSELNVNALLLGDSALYLCASRVGRSGNTIYFGEGSWLTVV.

This chain links TRBV5-1 with TRBJ2-3; 9 bases line up with TRBD1. Unmatched junction bases numbered 9, after V lost 4 bases and J lost 6 bases. In germline, CDR1 is SGHRS, CDR2 YFSETQ. This CDR3 is built from 15 residues. CDR3 nucleotides: TGCGCCAGCAGCCGTGGGGGACAGGGAGGGGATACGCAGTATTTT. This translates into CASSRGGQGGDTQYF.

The rearrangement links TRBV5-1 to TRBJ2-3; D unclear. The length of the CDR3 is 14 residues. V lost 0 bases and J lost 2, with 7 bases in between. CDR1 and CDR2 (germline): SGHRS, YFSETQ. CDR3 residues: CASSLAPHTDTQYF. The DNA of the CDR3 is TGCGCCAGCAGCTTGGCACCGCACACAGATACGCAGTATTTT.

CDR3 protein: CASSQGQNQETQYF. The DNA for the CDR3 is TGTGCCAGCAGCCAAGGACAGAACCAAGAGACCCAGTACTTC. The V gene is TRBV11-3, the J gene TRBJ2-5; tentatively, D is TRBD1 (6 bases). The CDR3 spans 14 residues. Germline V gives CDR1 SGHNT, CDR2 YENEEA. Trimming shortened V by 5 bases and J by 0 bases, and 10 bases separated the two germline ends.

V is TRBV9 and J is TRBJ2-2; 8 bases are a match to TRBD1. Looked up from germline, CDR1 is SGDLS and CDR2 is YYNGEE. The CDR3 is 17 amino acids. V lost 3 bases to trimming and J lost 1 base; unmatched junction nucleotides: 8. The CDR3 DNA follows: TGTGCCAGCAGCGACCCTTTGACAGGGGTGAACACCGGGGAGCTGTTTTTT. This encodes CASSDPLTGVNTGELFF. The complete variable domain, with remaining parts taken from reference TRBV9 and TRBJ2-2, reads DSGVTQTPKHLITATGQRVTLRCSPRSGDLSVYWYQQSLDQGLQFLIQYYNGEERAKGNILERFSAQQFPDLHSELNLSSLELGDSALYFCASSDPLTGVNTGELFFGEGSRLTVL.

In this sample, this clone turned up a few times. This chain links TRBV18 with TRBJ2-7, with D unresolved. The CDR3 has 13 amino acids. V lost 2 bases and J 3 bases, leaving 8 bases between the germline ends. Per germline, CDR1 KGHSH and CDR2 LQKENI. The CDR3 DNA sequence: TGTGCCAGCTCACCAACACCTAACTACGAGCAGTACTTC. Protein sequence: CASSPTPNYEQYF.

This clone was seen more than once but under ten times. The gene calls are TRBV6-6 and TRBJ1-3; D is unresolved. This CDR3 has 13 amino acids. V shed 5 bases and J shed 0 bases, with 5 bases lying between them. In germline, CDR1 is MNHNY, CDR2 SVGAGI (reference sequence). The CDR3 reads CASSRDSGNTIYF. CDR3 nucleotide sequence: TGTGCCAGCAGTCGTGACTCTGGAAACACCATATATTTT.

V usage is TRBV9 and J usage is TRBJ2-3; D ambiguous. V was clipped by 0 bases and J by 1 base, with 9 bases between them. Germline V lookup: CDR1 SGDLS, CDR2 YYNGEE. CDR3 size: 15 residues. Here the CDR3 reads CASSVEGGGTDTQYF. The CDR3 DNA is TGTGCCAGCAGCGTAGAAGGCGGAGGCACAGATACGCAGTATTTT. The full variable domain, rest sourced from reference TRBV9 and TRBJ2-3, is DSGVTQTPKHLITATGQRVTLRCSPRSGDLSVYWYQQSLDQGLQFLIQYYNGEERAKGNILERFSAQQFPDLHSELNLSSLELGDSALYFCASSVEGGGTDTQYFGPGTRLTVL.

V gene TRBV30 combines with J gene TRBJ1-1; TRBD1 matches at 7 bases. Germline values: CDR1 GTSNPN, CDR2 SVGIG (reference sequence). V was pared by 1 base and J by 8 bases, with 4 bases of the junction left unmatched. This CDR3 is 12 amino acids long. CDR3 nucleotides: TGTGCCTGGAGTGACGGGACAGCAGAAGCTTTCTTT. This gives the protein CAWSDGTAEAFF.

In regard to this clone: A junction end diverges from the germline sequence, so it may reflect a read error. The rearrangement uses TRBV5-1 and TRBJ2-6; D possibly corresponds to TRBD2 (6 bases). Germline loops: CDR1 SGHRS, CDR2 YFSETQ. This CDR3 is 18 amino acids long. The CDR3 nucleotides read TGCGCCAGCCTTCCAGCCCCGGGTAGAAATGGAGGGGCCAACGTCCCGACTTTC. Translating gives CASLPAPGRNGGANVPTF. Full variable domain (rest looked up from reference TRBV5-1 and TRBJ2-6): KAGVTQTPRYLIKTRGQQVTLSCSPISGHRSVSWYQQTPGQGLQFLFEYFSETQRNKGNFPGRFSGRQFSNSRSEMNVSTLELGDSALYLCASLPAPGRNGGANVPTFGAGSRLTVL.

The chain carries TRBV18 and TRBJ2-7, with D possibly TRBD1 on 6 matching bases. Germline V CDR1 and CDR2: KGHSH, LQKENI. V lost 3 bases to trimming and J lost 6 bases, with 15 bases between them. The CDR3 has 14 amino acids. As DNA, the CDR3 is TGTGCCAGCTCACCTTCCCTGGGGGCAGTCGAGCAGTACTTC. Residues: CASSPSLGAVEQYF.

The V call is TRBV9, the J call TRBJ2-6, with no clear D. The V end was cut by 4 bases, the J end by 1 base, with 21 bases between. Germline V gene sequence: CDR1 SGDLS, CDR2 YYNGEE. The CDR3 is made up of 19 amino acids. The CDR3 nucleotides read TGTGCCAGCAGCTTAGATCCCGTCAGGTTAGATTCTGGGGCCAACGTCCTGACTTTC. As protein: CASSLDPVRLDSGANVLTF. Together with reference TRBV9 and TRBJ2-6, the CDR3 gives the full variable domain: DSGVTQTPKHLITATGQRVTLRCSPRSGDLSVYWYQQSLDQGLQFLIQYYNGEERAKGNILERFSAQQFPDLHSELNLSSLELGDSALYFCASSLDPVRLDSGANVLTFGAGSRLTVL.

In DNA, the CDR3 is TGCAGCGTTAGTCGGGAGGGTGAGACCCAGTACTTC. This gives the protein CSVSREGETQYF. The chain links TRBV29-1 to TRBJ2-5; TRBD2 aligns across 8 bases. Germline V gene sequence: CDR1 SQVTM, CDR2 ANQGSEA. V lost 5 bases and J lost 5; bases outside the gene matches: 4. CDR3 size: 12 residues. Based on the CDR3 plus reference TRBV29-1 and TRBJ2-5, the full variable domain is SAVISQKPSRDICQRGTSLTIQCQVDSQVTMMFWYRQQPGQSLTLIATANQGSEATYESGFVIDKFPISRPNLTFSTLTVSNMSPEDSSIYLCSVSREGETQYFGPGTRLLVL.

This clone was detected only a few times. The chain combines TRBV20-1 with TRBJ1-2, with 7 bases that match TRBD1. J gave up 7 bases and V 6 bases, and 5 bases lay outside the gene matches. The V gene's germline CDR1 is DFQATT and CDR2 SNEGSKA (reference sequence). The CDR3 is made up of 11 amino acids. The CDR3 coding sequence is TGCAGTGCAGATCAGGGGGGTGGCTACACCTTC. This gives the protein CSADQGGGYTF.

This chain uses TRBV10-1 with TRBJ2-3; no clear D. Trimming shortened V by 2 bases and J by 2 bases, and 11 bases separated the two germline ends. This CDR3 has 15 amino acids. The germline CDR1 and CDR2 sequences are WNHNN and SYGVQD (reference sequence). The CDR3 DNA reads TGCGCCAGCAGTGAGCAAAGGACCGCCACAGATACGCAGTATTTT. Its translation: CASSEQRTATDTQYF.

This clone was seen only a few times. The CDR3 protein is CASSDRGVGANVLTF. The CDR3 DNA reads as TGTGCCAGCAGTGATCGGGGTGTGGGGGCCAACGTCCTGACTTTC. V is TRBV6-6 and J is TRBJ2-6, with D perhaps TRBD2 (5 bases). V lost 5 bases, J lost 4 bases, and 12 bases lay in between. The CDR3 sequence is 15 residues long. The germline V gene has CDR1 MNHNY and CDR2 SVGAGI (reference sequence).

In this sample, this clone turned up a few times. This chain joins TRBV10-3 and TRBJ1-1, with 7 bases that match TRBD1. CDR3 size: 13 residues. The trim removed 6 bases at V and 3 bases at J, leaving 4 bases unmatched. Germline CDR1 is ENHRY and CDR2 is SYGVKD. In DNA, the CDR3 is TGTGCCATCAGCCTGACAGGGTACACTGAAGCTTTCTTT. Its protein is CAISLTGYTEAFF.

This clone was seen at least ten times. The rearrangement joins TRBV28 to TRBJ2-7, with TRBD1 matching 7 bases. V shed 5 bases and J 3 bases; nucleotides not matched to a gene: 7. The CDR3 is 14 residues long. Germline V gene lookup returns CDR1 MDHEN and CDR2 SYDVKM. CDR3 DNA: TGTGCCAGCAGTCTTTCGGGGACAGTCTACGAGCAGTACTTC. Its translation is CASSLSGTVYEQYF.

The rearrangement joins TRBV28 to TRBJ2-3; D may be TRBD1 or TRBD2 (5 bases each). V was shortened by 5 bases and J by 2 bases, with 8 bases between the two germline ends. The CDR3 loop spans 13 amino acids. Germline V gene lookup returns CDR1 MDHEN and CDR2 SYDVKM. The CDR3 DNA is TGTGCCAGCAGTCGGGACCTCACAGATACGCAGTATTTT. This translates into CASSRDLTDTQYF.

The V call is TRBV7-6, the J call TRBJ2-7, with TRBD2 identical over 12 bases. The trim removed 5 bases at V and 3 bases at J, leaving 2 bases unmatched. Germline CDR1 reads SGHVS; CDR2 reads FNYEAQ. The CDR3 consists of 14 residues. The CDR3 reads CASSPTSGGYEQYF. As DNA, the CDR3 is TGTGCCAGCAGCCCGACTAGCGGGGGCTACGAGCAGTACTTC.

This chain links TRBV1 with TRBJ2-2; TRBD2 is the table's D call, not checked against the DNA. TRBV1 is deemed a pseudogene. The CDR3 spans 18 residues. CDR3 loop: CTSKGTSGAQPNTGELFF. Here the CDR3 DNA reads TGCACCAGCAAGGGGACTAGCGGGGCCCAGCCGAACACCGGGGAGCTGTTTTTT.

This chain joins TRBV6-5 and TRBJ1-1, with no clear D. This CDR3 comprises 13 residues. V was trimmed by 6 bases and J by 6 bases, leaving 14 bases between them. Germline CDR1 and CDR2: MNHEY and SVGAGI. The CDR3 sequence is CASRHTDRAEAFF. The CDR3, as DNA: TGTGCCAGCAGGCATACAGACCGGGCTGAAGCTTTCTTT.

The chain uses TRBV13 and TRBJ2-5, with D possibly being TRBD1 (5 bases). The CDR3 covers 14 residues. Germline CDR1 is PRHDT and CDR2 is FYEKMQ (reference sequence). The V end was cut by 1 base, the J end by 5 bases, with 11 bases between. CDR3 sequence (DNA): TGTGCCAGCAGCTTAGAGGGGCCGAGGGAGACCCAGTACTTC. This gives the protein CASSLEGPRETQYF.

This rearrangement joins TRBV5-1 to TRBJ1-2; D gene ambiguous. The germline gives CDR1 SGHRS, CDR2 YFSETQ. V was trimmed by 0 bases and J by 4 bases, leaving 7 bases between them. The CDR3 loop spans 13 amino acids. CDR3 DNA sequence: TGCGCCAGCAGCTTGGGGGCAGTCTATGGCTACACCTTC. Its protein is CASSLGAVYGYTF.

V gene TRBV30 combines with J gene TRBJ2-7; no definite D call. Germline V CDR1 and CDR2: GTSNPN, SVGIG (reference sequence). CDR3 length: 12 residues. The ends were cut back, 6 bases at V and 1 base at J, with 10 bases in the middle. The CDR3 is CACAQLSYEQYF. The CDR3 nucleotides read TGTGCCTGCGCACAGTTATCCTACGAGCAGTACTTC. The whole variable domain, remainder taken from reference TRBV30 and TRBJ2-7, is SQTIHQWPATLVQPVGSPLSLECTVEGTSNPNLYWYRQAAGRGLQLLFYSVGIGQISSEVPQNLSASRPQDRQFILSSKKLLLSDSGFYLCACAQLSYEQYFGPGTRLTVT.